This T cell receptor beta chain was captured by sequencing in a study of molecular identifiers for immune sequencing clone quantification. This CDR3 has 15 residues. The germline V gene has CDR1 SGHTA and CDR2 FQGNSA. V lost 5 bases to trimming and J lost 6 bases; unmatched junction nucleotides: 10. This clonotype has a handful of counts. A much larger clone is a single base away; this may be a read error. The CD8+CD4-CCR7+CD45RA+ phenotype defined the sorted naive CD8 T cells. TCRdb used MiXCR to reprocess the PCR reads, holding one entry per CDR3 protein. The sample lists 85,000 to 100,000 distinct CDR3 sequences; 21% were seen once.

This sequence originates from a human donor in good health. Some libraries in this study had Jurkat cell RNA spiked in. The sequencing input was naive CD8+ T cells from blood, with Jurkat cell RNA spiked in. The subset is: FACS-sorted CD8+CD4-CCR7+CD45RA+ naive T cells. The chain employs TRBV7-2 and TRBJ2-7; 10 positions agree with TRBD2. CDR3 amino acids: CASSTQRGGVCEQYF. The CDR3 region has the DNA TGTGCCAGCAGCACCCAGCGGGGGGGCGTGTGCGAGCAGTACTTC.